Listed below are T cell receptor beta chains from one sample, sequenced in a study of regulatory T cells in long-lasting Graves disease. Using its own MiXCR run on the multiplex PCR reads, TCRdb lists one record per CDR3 protein. This repertoire shows over 450,000 distinct CDR3 sequences, 20% to 25% found once; its top ten account for roughly 6.9%. This sample comprised peripheral blood mononuclear cells (PBMCs), obtained when the disease was refractory, from a patient treated with antithyroid drugs. The receptors here all came from a female donor with Graves disease. CDR3s include the opening cysteine and the closing phenylalanine or tryptophan. The D gene is left open where the match is weak. The size field is filled for only some rows; it gives once, few, many or a size class.

abundance,v_gene,j_gene,d_gene,CDR3nt,CDR3aa
many,TRBV2,TRBJ2-5,TRBD1,TGTGCCAGCAGTCCCACGCGACAGGGAATCCGAGAGACCCAGTACTTC,CASSPTRQGIRETQYF
.,TRBV25-1,TRBJ2-1,.,TGTGCCAGCAGTGGCGCGCCTGGGGCTAGCCTCAATGATGAGCAGTTCTTC,CASSGAPGASLNDEQFF
.,TRBV18,TRBJ1-2,.,TGTGCCAGCTCAACTTTGGACGGTTATGGCTACACCTTC,CASSTLDGYGYTF
.,TRBV4-1,TRBJ2-7,TRBD2,TGCGCCAGCAGCCAAACCCGGGGGGGAGTTGGCGGTTACGAGCAGTACTTC,CASSQTRGGVGGYEQYF
.,TRBV27,TRBJ2-6,.,TGTGCCAGCACCCTGTCCGGAGGGCTAAGCTCTGGGGCCAACGTCCTGACTTTC,CASTLSGGLSSGANVLTF
.,TRBV19,TRBJ2-7,TRBD1,TGTGCCAGTAGCCCCTTCCCGACAGGGGTAAGCTACGAGCAGTACTTC,CASSPFPTGVSYEQYF
many,TRBV5-1,TRBJ1-1,.,TGTGCCAGCAGCTTGCTGGGCGCGGGCACTGAAGCTTTCTTT,CASSLLGAGTEAFF
few,TRBV9,TRBJ1-4,.,TGTGCCAGCAGCGAGGGGGAGGCCTCTAATGAAAAACTGTTTTTT,CASSEGEASNEKLFF
few,TRBV7-2,TRBJ2-7,.,TGTGCCAGCAGCTTAGCTTCTTTCTCCTACGAGCAGTACTTC,CASSLASFSYEQYF
.,TRBV29-1,TRBJ2-5,TRBD1,TGCAGCGTTGAGAGACAGGGGAGTGAGACCCAGTACTTC,CSVERQGSETQYF
few,TRBV20-1,TRBJ1-5,TRBD1,TGCAGTGCTCGCGGGGACAGTTTTTATAGCAATCAGCCCCAGCATTTT,CSARGDSFYSNQPQHF
many,TRBV28,TRBJ2-7,.,TGTGCCAGCAAGGGGATGTGGACAGTCTACGAGCAGTACTTC,CASKGMWTVYEQYF
many,TRBV12-3/TRBV12-4,TRBJ1-5,.,TGTGCCAGCAGTTTAGAAGGGGGAGGACAGCCCCAGCATTTT,CASSLEGGGQPQHF
many,TRBV28,TRBJ2-7,TRBD1,TGTGCCAGCAGTTTACAACCGGGACAGGGGGCGTGGGAGCAGTACTTC,CASSLQPGQGAWEQYF
.,TRBV11-2,TRBJ1-3,TRBD1,TGTGCCAGCAGGGGACAGCGCTCTGGAAACACCATATATTTT,CASRGQRSGNTIYF
.,TRBV5-5,TRBJ1-1,.,TGTGCCAGCAGCGCCCTGGGACTCCTCGGGACTGAAGCTTTCTTT,CASSALGLLGTEAFF
few,TRBV9,TRBJ1-2,.,TGTGCCAGCAGCGTAGGTTACAGCTCTAACTATGGCTACACCTTC,CASSVGYSSNYGYTF
many,TRBV6-1,TRBJ2-7,.,TGTGCCAGCAGTGAGACCGGGATCCACGAGCAGTACTTC,CASSETGIHEQYF
.,TRBV20-1,TRBJ2-2,TRBD2,TGCAGTGCTAGAGTTCTCGATAGCGGGAGGGCTAACACCGGGGAGCTGTTTTTT,CSARVLDSGRANTGELFF
many,TRBV28,TRBJ1-4,TRBD1,TGTGCCAGCAGTTTATTAACATCGGGCAGGGGGATTTGGGTTGAAAAACTGTTTTTT,CASSLLTSGRGIWVEKLFF
.,TRBV29-1,TRBJ2-4,TRBD1,TGCAGCGTAACGGACCCGGGACAGATTATAGCCAAAAACATTCAGTACTTC,CSVTDPGQIIAKNIQYF
many,TRBV12-3/TRBV12-4,TRBJ1-5,.,TGTGCCAGCAGCCAGCGAGGGGGTTATAGCAATCAGCCCCAGCATTTT,CASSQRGGYSNQPQHF
few,TRBV29-1,TRBJ1-1,.,TGCAGCGTTCTTCCCCAGACAGGAAACACTGAAGCTTTCTTT,CSVLPQTGNTEAFF
.,TRBV29-1,TRBJ2-7,.,TGCAGCGTTGAAGATTTGAAGGGAGGACTGTACTTC,CSVEDLKGGLYF
.,TRBV9,TRBJ1-6,.,TGTGCCAGCAGCGAGTCAGGGTTGAATAATTCACCCCTCCACTTT,CASSESGLNNSPLHF
.,TRBV5-1,TRBJ1-3,.,TGCGCCAGCAGCTTGGAGGACGAAACCTCTGGAAACACCATATATTTT,CASSLEDETSGNTIYF
few,TRBV19,TRBJ2-7,.,TGTGCCAGTAGCCCAGTACTGAGGAGCTCCTACGAGCAGTACTTC,CASSPVLRSSYEQYF
many,TRBV7-2,TRBJ1-1,TRBD1,TGTGCCAGCAGCTTAGACAGGGGGCGGAACACTGAAGCTTTCTTT,CASSLDRGRNTEAFF
few,TRBV27,TRBJ2-7,.,TGTGCCAGCAGCCTACGGCAGGACACATTCTACGAGCAGTACTTC,CASSLRQDTFYEQYF
.,TRBV6-1,TRBJ1-1,.,TGTGCCAGCAGGCACACCAAGAACACTGAAGCTTTCTTT,CASRHTKNTEAFF
.,TRBV4-3,TRBJ2-7,.,TGCGCCAGCAGCCAAGCGCAGGGTTCCCACGAGCAGTACTTC,CASSQAQGSHEQYF
once,TRBV12-3/TRBV12-4,TRBJ2-5,TRBD1,TGTGCCAGCAGCTCGACAGGGCAGCAAGAGACCCAGTACTTC,CASSSTGQQETQYF
.,TRBV15,TRBJ2-5,.,TGTGCCACCAGCAGAGATAGGGCAGGGCAAGAGACCCAGTACTTC,CATSRDRAGQETQYF
few,TRBV5-1,TRBJ1-1,TRBD1,TGCGCCAGCAGCTTAGGGACAGCTAATAGTGAAGCCTTCTTT,CASSLGTANSEAFF
few,TRBV5-1,TRBJ2-7,TRBD1,TGCGCCAGCAGACATACCGGACAGGAGCCTTATGACTTC,CASRHTGQEPYDF
few,TRBV29-1,TRBJ1-2,.,TGCAGCGCACCGGACGGACTTTATGGCTACACCTTC,CSAPDGLYGYTF
many,TRBV12-3/TRBV12-4,TRBJ1-1,TRBD1,TGTGCCAGCAGTTTAGAGGTTCGATGGACAGGGCGGAACACTGAAGCTTTCTTT,CASSLEVRWTGRNTEAFF
many,TRBV12-3/TRBV12-4,TRBJ1-2,TRBD1,TGTGCCAGCAGTTTAGGAGGGGGCTCGCGCGGCTACACCTTC,CASSLGGGSRGYTF
few,TRBV5-6,TRBJ2-7,TRBD1,TGTGCCAGCAGCTTCCTGGACAGGAGCTCCTACGAGCAGTACTTC,CASSFLDRSSYEQYF
few,TRBV29-1,TRBJ1-1,.,TGCAGCGTTGGGTGGCGGAGGACTGAAGCTTTCTTT,CSVGWRRTEAFF
.,TRBV7-9,TRBJ1-1,.,TGTGCCAGCAGCCCCCTGACTGGCGGGACTGAAGCTTTCTTT,CASSPLTGGTEAFF
.,TRBV29-1,TRBJ2-7,TRBD2,TGCAGCGTTCGGGGACTAGCGGGACCCTACGAGCAGTACTTC,CSVRGLAGPYEQYF
many,TRBV27,TRBJ2-2,TRBD1,TGTGCCAGCAGTTTAGTTGGGACAGGGGCGTCCGGGGAGCTGTTTTTT,CASSLVGTGASGELFF
.,TRBV28,TRBJ2-7,.,TGTGCCAGCAGCCCCCCGTCCGGGGCCTCCCTCTCCTACGAGCAGTACTTC,CASSPPSGASLSYEQYF
few,TRBV20-1,TRBJ1-2,TRBD1,TGCAGTGCTTTAAGGGACAGGGAAGACTATGGCTACACCTTC,CSALRDREDYGYTF
.,TRBV6-1,TRBJ1-2,.,TGTGCCAGCACAACCGGGAGCCCACTCTATGGCTACACCTTC,CASTTGSPLYGYTF
few,TRBV28,TRBJ2-1,TRBD1,TGTGCCAGCAGTCAAGCACAGGGGTATGACAATGAGCAGTTCTTC,CASSQAQGYDNEQFF
many,TRBV28,TRBJ1-1,.,TGTGCCAGCAGGGAGCAGAACACTGAAGCTTTCTTT,CASREQNTEAFF
many,TRBV6-5,TRBJ1-6,.,TGTGCCAGCAGTTACAGGGTGGAAAATTCACCCCTCCACTTT,CASSYRVENSPLHF
few,TRBV7-2,TRBJ2-2,.,TGTGCCAGCAGCTTATCTGGGGGCGTGAGGAGCACCGGGGAGCTGTTTTTT,CASSLSGGVRSTGELFF
many,TRBV10-3,TRBJ1-2,.,TGTGCCATCAGTGAGAATGATCCTGGCTACACCTTC,CAISENDPGYTF
few,TRBV20-1,TRBJ1-5,.,TGCAGTGCTAGTAAGGGAGGTCAGCCCCAGCATTTT,CSASKGGQPQHF
few,TRBV7-3,TRBJ2-2,.,TGTGCCAGCAGCTTAATGCCAGGGGGGAGCACCGGGGAGCTGTTTTTT,CASSLMPGGSTGELFF
.,TRBV7-2,TRBJ2-7,.,TGTGCCAGCAGCTTAGCGTCGCTTTACGAGCAGTACTTC,CASSLASLYEQYF
many,TRBV7-9,TRBJ2-5,.,TGTGCCAGCAGTCCCACAGGGAACGGAGAGACCCAGTACTTC,CASSPTGNGETQYF
.,TRBV27,TRBJ2-3,.,TGTGCCAGCAAACCACTAGAGGGAACAACAGATACGCAGTATTTT,CASKPLEGTTDTQYF
.,TRBV19,TRBJ2-2,.,TGTGCCAGTAGTATAAAGGAGGACCTGGGAGAGCTGTTTTTT,CASSIKEDLGELFF
.,TRBV29-1,TRBJ1-2,.,TGCAGCGTCCCCCTTAACTATGGCTACACCTTC,CSVPLNYGYTF
.,TRBV19,TRBJ2-6,TRBD2,TGTGCCAGTACCGTCCGGGGGGGAGTCTCTGGGGCCAACGTCCTGACTTTC,CASTVRGGVSGANVLTF